These T cell receptor beta chains were read from a single sample in a study of metastatic and nonmetastatic thyroid tumors. TCRdb re-called the PCR reads via MiXCR. The profile shows about 20,000 clones, approximately 16% of them singletons. Material for sequencing was tumor tissue. These TCRs come from a female donor with papillary thyroid cancer or a benign thyroid nodule (not recorded which). Some clones in this sample may be carry-over from other donors' samples. Each CDR3 is given with its conserved first and last residue. The D gene is left open where the match is weak.

D: TRBD1; V: TRBV5-1; CDR3: CASGRQGGMNDEQFF
D: TRBD1; V: TRBV28; CDR3: CASSLPGQATLAYTQYF
D: TRBD2; V: TRBV11-1; CDR3: CASSPYRTSGNTGELFF
D: NA; V: TRBV5-6; CDR3: CASSFCGPGLTDTQYF
D: NA; V: TRBV5-5; CDR3: CASSLEQEWATEAFF
D: NA; V: TRBV2; CDR3: CASSIRAGTGELFF
D: NA; V: TRBV28; CDR3: CASSQSENTDPETQYF
D: TRBD1; V: TRBV7-2; CDR3: CASSITPARGQVNTIYF
D: TRBD2; V: TRBV20-1; CDR3: CSARSLLLTSADTQYF
D: NA; V: TRBV6-1; CDR3: CASSKTGYGELLF
D: NA; V: TRBV7-7; CDR3: CASSLYRTDTQYF
D: TRBD1; V: TRBV5-1; CDR3: CASSWGQGNQPQHF
D: TRBD2; V: TRBV27; CDR3: CASSLRGLGGDRTDTQYF
D: NA; V: TRBV24-1; CDR3: CATTRGWNTEAFF
D: NA; V: TRBV28; CDR3: CASSARPDPLVQEPHEQYF
D: NA; V: TRBV13; CDR3: CASSLLTDTQYF
D: TRBD1; V: TRBV20-1; CDR3: CSASTGTGISNEQFF
D: TRBD1; V: TRBV28; CDR3: CASSLEGQIYTDTQYF
D: TRBD2; V: TRBV6-1; CDR3: CASSAEGLAGAGELFF
D: NA; V: TRBV6-5; CDR3: CASSYLRGTEAFF
D: TRBD1; V: TRBV18; CDR3: CASTPRQGEKLFF
D: TRBD1; V: TRBV9; CDR3: CASSAGTVSNEKLFF
D: NA; V: TRBV27; CDR3: CASSLDPGAYEQYF
D: TRBD1; V: TRBV4-1; CDR3: CASSQGPAGGPQETQYF
D: TRBD1; V: TRBV24-1; CDR3: CATSDLSWDRPTDTQYF
D: NA; V: TRBV10-2; CDR3: CASREGGMRNEQFF
D: NA; V: TRBV5-4; CDR3: CASSSGLGGREKLFF
D: NA; V: TRBV3-1; CDR3: CASSPPTGRRAEQYF
D: TRBD1; V: TRBV10-3; CDR3: CAISNPDRGRDQPQHF
D: TRBD2; V: TRBV7-3; CDR3: CASSPAGGDTQYF
D: NA; V: TRBV2; CDR3: CASSEGGSYGYTF
D: NA; V: TRBV28; CDR3: CASTTPRGPQHF
D: NA; V: TRBV20-1; CDR3: CSARGWGANTGELFF
D: NA; V: TRBV6-6; CDR3: CASSYSSRGANAEAFF